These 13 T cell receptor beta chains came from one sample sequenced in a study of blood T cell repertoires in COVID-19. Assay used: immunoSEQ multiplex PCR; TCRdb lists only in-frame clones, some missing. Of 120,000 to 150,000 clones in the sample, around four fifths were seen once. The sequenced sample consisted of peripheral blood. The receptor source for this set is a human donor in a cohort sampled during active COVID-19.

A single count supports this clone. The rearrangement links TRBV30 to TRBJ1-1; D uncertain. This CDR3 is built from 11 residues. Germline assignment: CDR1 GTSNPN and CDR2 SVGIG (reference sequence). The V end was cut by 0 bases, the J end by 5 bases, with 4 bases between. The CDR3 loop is CAWSVGTEAFF. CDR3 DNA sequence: TGTGCCTGGAGTGTCGGGACTGAAGCTTTCTTT.

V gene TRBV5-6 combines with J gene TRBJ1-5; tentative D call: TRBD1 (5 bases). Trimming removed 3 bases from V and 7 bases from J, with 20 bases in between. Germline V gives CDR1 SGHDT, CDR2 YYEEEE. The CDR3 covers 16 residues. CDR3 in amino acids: CASSSIGTGGDQPQHF. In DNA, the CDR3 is TGTGCCAGCAGCTCCATCGGGACCGGGGGGGACCAGCCCCAGCATTTT.

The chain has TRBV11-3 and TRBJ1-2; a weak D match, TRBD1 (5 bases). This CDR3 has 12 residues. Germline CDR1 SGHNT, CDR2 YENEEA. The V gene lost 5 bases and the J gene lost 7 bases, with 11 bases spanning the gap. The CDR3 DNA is TGTGCCAGCAGCCCCGGGGGTACTGGCTACACCTTC. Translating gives CASSPGGTGYTF.

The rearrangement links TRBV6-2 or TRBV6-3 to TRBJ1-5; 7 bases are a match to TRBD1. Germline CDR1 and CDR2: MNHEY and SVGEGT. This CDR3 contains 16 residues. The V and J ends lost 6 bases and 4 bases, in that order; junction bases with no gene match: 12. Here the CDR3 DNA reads TGTGCCAGCAGCGAAGGGACAGCAATCTCGAATCAGCCCCAGCATTTT. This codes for CASSEGTAISNQPQHF.

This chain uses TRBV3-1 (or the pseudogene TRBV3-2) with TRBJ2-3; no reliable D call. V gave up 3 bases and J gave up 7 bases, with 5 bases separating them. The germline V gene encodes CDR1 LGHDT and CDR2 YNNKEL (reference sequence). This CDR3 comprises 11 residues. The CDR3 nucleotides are TGTGCCAGCAGCCATCCAAATACGCAGTATTTT. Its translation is CASSHPNTQYF.

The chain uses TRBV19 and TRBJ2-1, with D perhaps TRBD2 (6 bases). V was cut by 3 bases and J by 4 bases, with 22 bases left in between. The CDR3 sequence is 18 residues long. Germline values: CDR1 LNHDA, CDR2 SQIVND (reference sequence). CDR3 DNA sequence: TGTGCCAGTAGTATGAGAAGTGGAGGGCGGGGTAGTTACAATGAGCAGTTCTTC. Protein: CASSMRSGGRGSYNEQFF. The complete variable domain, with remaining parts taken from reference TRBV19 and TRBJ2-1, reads DGGITQSPKYLFRKEGQNVTLSCEQNLNHDAMYWYRQDPGQGLRLIYYSQIVNDFQKGDIAEGYSVSREKKESFPLTVTSAQKNPTAFYLCASSMRSGGRGSYNEQFFGPGTRLTVL.

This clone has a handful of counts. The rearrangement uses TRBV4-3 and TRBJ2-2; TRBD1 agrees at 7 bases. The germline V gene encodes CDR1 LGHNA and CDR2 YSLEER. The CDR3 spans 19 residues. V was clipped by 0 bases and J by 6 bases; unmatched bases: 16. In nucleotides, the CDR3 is TGCGCCAGCAGCCAAGAAGTACTCAGGGGGTACAAAACGGCCGGGGAGCTGTTTTTT. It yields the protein CASSQEVLRGYKTAGELFF.

CDR3 in amino acids: CASSFLRSGKSGELFF. As DNA, the CDR3 is TGTGCCAGCAGCTTCTTGAGGTCAGGGAAGTCCGGGGAGCTGTTTTTT. The V and J genes are TRBV7-2 and TRBJ2-2, with D possibly being TRBD1 (5 bases). Germline V gene lookup returns CDR1 SGHTA and CDR2 FQGNSA. The germline V and J ends were trimmed by 3 bases and 6 bases, with 17 bases remaining between them. CDR3 length: 16 residues.

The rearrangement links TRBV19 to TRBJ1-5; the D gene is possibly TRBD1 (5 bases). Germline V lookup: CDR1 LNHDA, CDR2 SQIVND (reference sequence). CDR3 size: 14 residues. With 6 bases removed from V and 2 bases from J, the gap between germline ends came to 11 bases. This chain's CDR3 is CASSIQGGNQPQHF. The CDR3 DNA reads TGTGCCAGTAGCATACAAGGGGGCAATCAGCCCCAGCATTTT.

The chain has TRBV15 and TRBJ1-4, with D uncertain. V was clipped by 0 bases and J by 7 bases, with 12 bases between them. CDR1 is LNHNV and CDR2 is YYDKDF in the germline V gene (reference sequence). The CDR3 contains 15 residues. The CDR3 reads CATSREGGVAEKLFF. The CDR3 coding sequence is TGTGCCACCAGCAGAGAGGGCGGGGTGGCTGAAAAACTGTTTTTT. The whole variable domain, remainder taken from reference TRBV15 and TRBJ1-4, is DAMVIQNPRYQVTQFGKPVTLSCSQTLNHNVMYWYQQKSSQAPKLLFHYYDKDFNNEADTPDNFQSRRPNTSFCFLDIRSPGLGDTAMYLCATSREGGVAEKLFFGSGTQLSVL.

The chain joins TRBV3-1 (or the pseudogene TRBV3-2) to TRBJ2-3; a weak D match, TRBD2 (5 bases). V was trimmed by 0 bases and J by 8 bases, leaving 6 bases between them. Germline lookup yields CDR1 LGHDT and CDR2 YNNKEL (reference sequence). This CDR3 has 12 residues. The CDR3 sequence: CASSQDRGTQYF. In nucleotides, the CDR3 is TGTGCCAGCAGCCAAGATCGGGGTACGCAGTATTTT.

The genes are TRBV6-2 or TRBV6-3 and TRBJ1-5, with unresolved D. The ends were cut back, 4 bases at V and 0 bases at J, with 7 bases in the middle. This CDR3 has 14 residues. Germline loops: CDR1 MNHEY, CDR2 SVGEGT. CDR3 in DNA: TGTGCCAGCAGTTTGGGCAGTAGCAATCAGCCCCAGCATTTT. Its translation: CASSLGSSNQPQHF.

The CDR3 region is CASSQRRDRVGHEQYF. The CDR3 DNA sequence: TGTGCCAGCAGCCAAAGGAGAGACAGGGTTGGCCACGAGCAGTACTTC. V is TRBV7-9 and J is TRBJ2-7; the match to TRBD1 covers 7 bases. CDR1 and CDR2 (germline): SEHNR, FQNEAQ (reference sequence). The CDR3 sequence is 16 residues long. V was pared by 5 bases and J by 5 bases, with 15 bases of the junction left unmatched.